The 22 T cell receptor beta chains below all came from one sample that was sequenced in a study of blood T cell repertoires in COVID-19. Assay: immunoSEQ multiplex PCR; the TCRdb copy retains only in-frame clones and omits some. This table has 120,000 to 150,000 clones, 85% to 90% appearing once. Specimen: peripheral blood. The receptors derive from a middle-aged man who had recovered from COVID-19.

V gene TRBV5-1 combines with J gene TRBJ2-3; the D is unclear. CDR1 and CDR2 from the germline V gene are SGHRS and YFSETQ. With 0 bases removed from V and 2 bases from J, the gap between germline ends came to 16 bases. The CDR3 is made up of 17 amino acids. CDR3: CASSLALGIESTDTQYF. The CDR3 DNA sequence: TGCGCCAGCAGCTTGGCCCTAGGAATCGAGTCCACAGATACGCAGTATTTT.

The chain recombines TRBV30 with TRBJ2-7, with D maybe TRBD2 (5 bases). The CDR3 covers 13 residues. The germline V gene has CDR1 GTSNPN and CDR2 SVGIG (reference sequence). The V and J ends lost 2 bases and 2 bases respectively, with 10 bases between them. CDR3 sequence (DNA): TGTGCCTGGAGTCGGGGTAACACCTACGAGCAGTACTTC. As protein: CAWSRGNTYEQYF.

This chain joins TRBV9 and TRBJ2-3; 12 nucleotides align to TRBD1. This CDR3 contains 15 residues. Germline CDR1 and CDR2: SGDLS and YYNGEE. With 2 bases clipped from V and 5 bases from J, the junction kept 3 bases outside the gene matches. Here the CDR3 reads CASSVGQGAGDTQYF. The CDR3 DNA reads TGTGCCAGCAGCGTGGGACAGGGGGCCGGAGATACGCAGTATTTT.

This clone has only a few counts. The chain joins TRBV9 to TRBJ1-3, with 8 bases identical to TRBD1. Germline-derived CDR1 and CDR2 are SGDLS and YYNGEE. The V and J ends lost 0 bases and 0 bases, in that order; junction bases with no gene match: 8. This CDR3 is built from 18 residues. CDR3 DNA sequence: TGTGCCAGCAGCGTAGGAGTTGGACAGGGCTACTCTGGAAACACCATATATTTT. Residues: CASSVGVGQGYSGNTIYF. Based on the CDR3 plus reference TRBV9 and TRBJ1-3, the full variable domain is DSGVTQTPKHLITATGQRVTLRCSPRSGDLSVYWYQQSLDQGLQFLIQYYNGEERAKGNILERFSAQQFPDLHSELNLSSLELGDSALYFCASSVGVGQGYSGNTIYFGEGSWLTVV.

The CDR3 region is CASRPGLAGYNEQFF. The CDR3 DNA follows: TGTGCCAGCCGGCCGGGACTAGCGGGGTACAATGAGCAGTTCTTC. This chain uses TRBV7-2 with TRBJ2-1; 13 positions match TRBD2. Germline V gene data show CDR1 as SGHTA and CDR2 as FQGNSA. This CDR3 is built from 15 residues. V was pared by 8 bases and J by 4 bases, with 5 bases of the junction left unmatched.

The V gene is TRBV7-2, the J gene TRBJ1-1, with 8 bases identical to TRBD1. The germline gives CDR1 SGHTA, CDR2 FQGNSA. V trimming: 1 base; J trimming: 3 bases; junction bases outside the gene matches: 4. The CDR3 runs to 15 residues. CDR3 protein: CASSLVAGGYTEAFF. The CDR3 coding sequence is TGTGCCAGCAGCTTAGTGGCAGGGGGCTACACTGAAGCTTTCTTT.

This clone was seen once. The gene calls are TRBV6-5 and TRBJ2-7, with D maybe TRBD2 (5 bases). The CDR3 has 13 residues. Germline lookup yields CDR1 MNHEY and CDR2 SVGAGI. Trimming stripped 7 bases from V and 0 bases from J, with 10 bases between. For the CDR3, the DNA is TGTGCCAGCAAACCCGGGGTCTCCTACGAGCAGTACTTC. Its translation is CASKPGVSYEQYF.

The rearrangement uses TRBV4-2 and TRBJ2-3, with 12 nucleotides matching TRBD2. Germline V CDR1 and CDR2: LGHNA, YNFKEQ. This CDR3 spans 17 amino acids. V gave up 0 bases and J gave up 5 bases; unmatched junction bases: 6. CDR3 DNA: TGTGCCAGCAGCCAAGACCCTAGCGGGGGGGGTATAGATACGCAGTATTTT. Amino acids: CASSQDPSGGGIDTQYF.

The DNA for the CDR3 is TGTGCCAGCAGCCAAGATCCTACAGGGGATACTGAAGCTTTCTTT. Residues: CASSQDPTGDTEAFF. The rearrangement joins TRBV3-1 (or the pseudogene TRBV3-2) to TRBJ1-1, with TRBD1 matching over 7 bases. The germline V gene has CDR1 LGHDT and CDR2 YNNKEL (reference sequence). V gave up 0 bases and J gave up 5 bases; unmatched junction bases: 6. The CDR3 covers 15 residues.

V gene TRBV5-1 combines with J gene TRBJ1-1; TRBD1 matches 7 bases. The junction had 7 bases not matched to a gene; V was cut back by 2 bases and J by 6 bases. CDR1 is SGHRS and CDR2 is YFSETQ in the germline V gene. The CDR3 extends over 14 amino acids. CDR3: CASSLGTAKSEAFF. The CDR3 nucleotides are TGCGCCAGCAGCTTAGGGACAGCTAAATCTGAAGCTTTCTTT. The full variable domain, with the rest looked up from reference TRBV5-1 and TRBJ1-1, is KAGVTQTPRYLIKTRGQQVTLSCSPISGHRSVSWYQQTPGQGLQFLFEYFSETQRNKGNFPGRFSGRQFSNSRSEMNVSTLELGDSALYLCASSLGTAKSEAFFGQGTRLTVV.

V usage is TRBV5-1 and J usage is TRBJ2-2; 7 bases line up with TRBD1. This CDR3 region has 15 residues. Germline loops: CDR1 SGHRS, CDR2 YFSETQ. With V trimmed by 0 bases and J by 1 base, 0 bases remained unmatched. As DNA, the CDR3 is TGCGCCAGCAGCTTGGACAGGGGGAACACCGGGGAGCTGTTTTTT. As protein: CASSLDRGNTGELFF.

The chain has TRBV2 and TRBJ2-2; no clear D. The V end was cut by 2 bases, the J end by 6 bases, with 7 bases between. Germline assignment: CDR1 SNHLY and CDR2 FYNNEI. The CDR3 contains 13 residues. This chain's CDR3 is CASSEMAAGELFF. The DNA of the CDR3 is TGTGCCAGCAGTGAAATGGCGGCCGGGGAGCTGTTTTTT.

This chain links TRBV6-5 with TRBJ2-1; 9 positions match TRBD1. From germline, CDR1 is MNHEY and CDR2 SVGAGI. The CDR3 sequence is 15 residues long. Trimming cost V 6 bases and J 2 bases; bases outside gene matches: 5. CDR3: CASRHGQGTYNEQFF. The CDR3 bases are TGTGCCAGCAGGCACGGACAGGGGACCTACAATGAGCAGTTCTTC.

The V gene is TRBV7-9, the J gene TRBJ1-2; D is possibly TRBD1 (5 bases). The CDR3 is 17 residues long. V gave up 1 base and J gave up 0 bases, with 15 bases separating them. Germline values: CDR1 SEHNR, CDR2 FQNEAQ (reference sequence). CDR3 region: CASSLGYRDSPNYGYTF. CDR3 in DNA: TGTGCCAGCAGCTTAGGGTACCGGGACTCACCTAACTATGGCTACACCTTC. Based on the CDR3 plus reference TRBV7-9 and TRBJ1-2, the full variable domain is DTGVSQNPRHKITKRGQNVTFRCDPISEHNRLYWYRQTLGQGPEFLTYFQNEAQLEKSRLLSDRFSAERPKGSFSTLEIQRTEQGDSAMYLCASSLGYRDSPNYGYTFGSGTRLTVV.

The chain uses TRBV5-4 and TRBJ1-2; a possible D gene is TRBD1 (6 bases). CDR1 and CDR2 (germline): SGHNT, YYREEE (reference sequence). The CDR3 extends over 16 amino acids. Trimming removed 1 base from V and 0 bases from J, with 13 bases in between. The CDR3 DNA is TGTGCCAGCAGCTTGCCGACAGGAGAAACTAACTATGGCTACACCTTC. Protein product: CASSLPTGETNYGYTF.

This clone was counted a single time. This chain uses TRBV6-2 or TRBV6-3 with TRBJ2-5; D possibly corresponds to TRBD1 (8 bases). Per germline, CDR1 MNHEY and CDR2 SVGEGT. This CDR3 region has 15 residues. The V end was cut by 6 bases, the J end by 4 bases, with 18 bases between. The CDR3 is CASSRLTGEGETQYF. DNA for the CDR3: TGTGCCAGCAGCCGCCTGACAGGGGAGGGAGAGACCCAGTACTTC.

For the CDR3, the DNA is TGTGCCAGCAGCAACGGGCTAGCGGGCCACCAAGAGACCCAGTACTTC. Its protein product is CASSNGLAGHQETQYF. The chain combines TRBV6-2 or TRBV6-3 with TRBJ2-5; 8 positions agree with TRBD2. The germline V gene has CDR1 MNHEY and CDR2 SVGEGT. This CDR3 region has 16 residues. Trimming cost V 6 bases and J 0 bases; bases outside gene matches: 9.

This clone has only one observation. V and J are TRBV19 and TRBJ1-5; 7 positions match TRBD1. Trimming cost V 7 bases and J 2 bases; bases outside gene matches: 11. Germline V lookup: CDR1 LNHDA, CDR2 SQIVND (reference sequence). The CDR3 length is 16 residues. The CDR3 sequence: CASIDYKGQRNQPQHF. The CDR3 bases are TGTGCCAGTATAGATTACAAGGGACAGCGCAATCAGCCCCAGCATTTT.

V usage is TRBV19 and J usage is TRBJ2-7; TRBD2 aligns across 7 bases. Looked up from germline, CDR1 is LNHDA and CDR2 is SQIVND (reference sequence). The V gene end was trimmed by 0 bases and the J gene end by 3 bases; junction bases not matched to a gene: 5. CDR3 length: 15 amino acids. CDR3 sequence: CASSIELATIYEQYF. The CDR3 nucleotides are TGTGCCAGTAGTATAGAACTAGCGACGATCTACGAGCAGTACTTC.

This chain links TRBV6-1 with TRBJ1-3; D is unclear. Trimming stripped 3 bases from V and 0 bases from J, with 12 bases between. The CDR3 loop spans 16 amino acids. Germline loops: CDR1 MNHNS, CDR2 SASEGT. CDR3 bases: TGTGCCAGCAGTGATCCCCTCAGAAACTCTGGAAACACCATATATTTT. This sequence encodes CASSDPLRNSGNTIYF.

This clone was detected ten times or more. The chain is built from TRBV5-4 and TRBJ1-2, with a possible D match to TRBD1 (5 bases). Germline-derived CDR1 and CDR2 are SGHNT and YYREEE (reference sequence). This CDR3 region has 14 residues. Trimming shortened V by 0 bases and J by 6 bases, and 12 bases separated the two germline ends. The CDR3 DNA follows: TGTGCCAGCAGCTTGGTAGGGGCGACGGATGGCTACACCTTC. It yields the protein CASSLVGATDGYTF.

The rearrangement joins TRBV11-2 to TRBJ1-3; D might be TRBD1 (6 bases). CDR1 is SGHAT, CDR2 FQNNGV, per germline. Trimming pared 4 bases from V and 0 bases from J, leaving 10 bases between. This CDR3 spans 15 amino acids. This CDR3 is CASSWTVFSGNTIYF. The CDR3 DNA follows: TGTGCCAGCAGCTGGACAGTATTCTCTGGAAACACCATATATTTT.